This TCR beta chain derives from a study of OX40 agonist ivuxolimab in advanced cancers. The wider study: Patients were given ivuxolimab, an antibody that agonizes OX40 (CD134). Study-wide findings and caveats: CD8+ T cells were the subset that, on average, had more expanded clones than CD4+.

Comments on this clone: Its antigen is undetermined.

The CDR3 is 13 residues long. The V and J ends lost 4 bases and 2 bases respectively, with 9 bases between them. The germline V gene has CDR1 SGHRS and CDR2 YFSETQ. Sequencing used immunoSEQ multiplex PCR; TCRdb keeps in-frame clones, though not all of them. Of under 100,000 clones listed, approximately 80% were seen once; the top ten hold about 0.51%. Autoimmune disease history or systemic immunosuppression was exclusionary. This sequence was found in an adult with an advanced solid tumor such as melanoma, head and neck, liver or kidney cancer. Sequencing was performed on CD4+ or CD8+ T cells sorted from blood, taken in a trial of the OX40 agonist ivuxolimab. This sequence joins TRBV5-1 and TRBJ2-5; D is uncertain. The CDR3 sequence: CASSAAPQETQYF. DNA for the CDR3: TGCGCCAGCAGCGCCGCCCCGCAAGAGACCCAGTACTTC.